This paragraph reports one T cell receptor (beta chain). As yet, its antigen is unknown. This record belongs to a study of OX40 agonist ivuxolimab in advanced cancers. At the level of the study: Those enrolled were roughly 85% male, with a mean age of 60 years and ages from roughly 23 to 79.

Findings of the study overall: The study found that CD8+ T cells averaged more expanded clones than CD4+. With doses of 0.1-3.0 mg/kg, partial responders showed among the lowest clonal expansion.

Sequencing used immunoSEQ multiplex PCR; TCRdb keeps in-frame clones, though not all of them. In the table there are fewer than 30,000 clones, around 81% of which are singletons. No patient had autoimmune disease or received systemic immunosuppression. The source was CD4+ or CD8+ T cells sorted from blood, collected in a trial of the OX40 agonist ivuxolimab. The TCR was taken from an adult with an advanced solid tumor such as melanoma, head and neck, liver or kidney cancer.

CDR3 sequence: CASSVGQGYTGELFF. The DNA of the CDR3 is TGTGCCAGCAGTGTCGGACAGGGTTACACCGGGGAGCTGTTTTTT. The chain links TRBV2 to TRBJ2-2; TRBD1 agrees at 8 bases. J gave up 3 bases and V 4 bases, and 4 bases lay outside the gene matches. The germline V gene encodes CDR1 SNHLY and CDR2 FYNNEI. There are 15 residues in the CDR3.